This TCR beta chain was obtained from a study of T cell responses to AZD1222 COVID-19 vaccine. Study observations and caveats: Two AZD1222 doses significantly raised spike-specific TCR breadth and depth over controls. The study found vaccine-associated CD4 TCRs spanning spike, dominant at 160-218 and 743-854.

V lost 0 bases to trimming and J lost 7 bases, with 11 bases between them. CDR1 is SGHDT, CDR2 YYEEEE, per germline. The CDR3 is 15 residues long. The table came from immunoSEQ multiplex PCR; TCRdb's copy has only in-frame clones and leaves some out. The sample has 100,000 to 150,000 clones, less than 95% seen once. Comment on this clone: What it binds is unknown.

The specimen was peripheral blood, collected on day 0 of AZD1222 vaccination. This clonotype originated in an adult in good health. The rearrangement joins TRBV5-6 to TRBJ1-6, with D uncertain. CDR3 loop: CASSLARRSNSPLHF. The CDR3 nucleotides read TGTGCCAGCAGCTTGGCCCGACGGAGCAATTCACCCCTCCACTTT.